The 32 T cell receptor beta chains below were found in one sample sequenced in a study of blood T cells in healthy people across ages. Then a second PCR, running about 7 to 11 cycles, was carried out with a sample-barcoded 5' primer and a J-beta primer mix. Via MiXCR, TCRdb re-called the 5' RACE reads, giving one row per CDR3 protein. The repertoire holds around 1.5 million distinct CDR3 sequences, with about 31% as singletons. The material sequenced was blood. The source is a woman aged 25 to 39 in good health.

This chain links TRBV12-3 or TRBV12-4 with TRBJ2-3, with 7 bases aligning to TRBD2. This CDR3 is built from 15 residues. Unmatched junction bases numbered 11, after V lost 6 bases and J lost 5 bases. CDR3 region: CASRAAGVGKDTQYF. The CDR3 DNA follows: TGTGCCAGCAGGGCGGCGGGAGTTGGCAAAGATACGCAGTATTTT.

V and J are TRBV18 and TRBJ2-3; a weak D match, TRBD2 (5 bases). The V end was cut by 0 bases, the J end by 1 base, with 8 bases between. Germline CDR1 KGHSH, CDR2 LQKENI. CDR3 size: 15 residues. CDR3 residues: CASSPPSVGTDTQYF. CDR3 bases: TGTGCCAGCTCACCACCTAGCGTGGGCACAGATACGCAGTATTTT.

This clonotype was recorded at least ten times. The chain couples TRBV7-9 to TRBJ2-7; 12 bases match TRBD2. Trimming at V came to 3 bases and at J to 2 bases, leaving 2 bases not matched to a gene. The CDR3 covers 15 residues. The V gene's germline CDR1 is SEHNR and CDR2 FQNEAQ (reference sequence). The CDR3 sequence is CASSFRLAGAYEQYF. As DNA, the CDR3 is TGTGCCAGCAGCTTCCGACTAGCGGGAGCCTACGAGCAGTACTTC. The full variable domain, completed using reference TRBV7-9 and TRBJ2-7, is DTGVSQNPRHKITKRGQNVTFRCDPISEHNRLYWYRQTLGQGPEFLTYFQNEAQLEKSRLLSDRFSAERPKGSFSTLEIQRTEQGDSAMYLCASSFRLAGAYEQYFGPGTRLTVT.

This chain joins TRBV2 and TRBJ2-7, with D maybe TRBD1 (5 bases). V was shortened by 4 bases and J by 1 base, with 14 bases between the two germline ends. Germline CDR1 is SNHLY and CDR2 is FYNNEI. The CDR3 length is 15 residues. The CDR3 DNA reads as TGTGCCAGCAGTGTATGCAGGGAAGGGTCCTACGAGCAGTACTTC. Protein: CASSVCREGSYEQYF.

This clonotype showed up many times. The genes are TRBV4-1 and TRBJ2-6; unclear D gene. The CDR3 spans 17 residues. Germline loops: CDR1 MGHRA, CDR2 YSYEKL. V was shortened by 0 bases and J by 0 bases, with 9 bases between the two germline ends. The CDR3 DNA reads as TGCGCCAGCAGCCAAGATCGGTGGCTCTCTGGGGCCAACGTCCTGACTTTC. It is translated as CASSQDRWLSGANVLTF.

This clonotype was observed a handful of times. Relative to the germline gene, one junction end is altered; a read error may explain this. The rearrangement uses TRBV4-1 and TRBJ1-4, with D tentatively TRBD1 (5 bases). The CDR3 sequence is 14 residues long. The germline V gene has CDR1 MGHRA and CDR2 YSYEKL. The DNA of the CDR3 is TGCGCCTGCAGCCAACCATGGGGGAGTGAAAAACTGTTTTTT. Amino acids: CACSQPWGSEKLFF.

The sample holds one count of this clonotype. This chain uses TRBV7-9 with TRBJ2-7; maybe TRBD2 (7 bases). This CDR3 has 14 residues. Per germline, CDR1 SEHNR and CDR2 FQNEAQ (reference sequence). Deletions cut 6 bases from V and 0 bases from J, with 12 bases between. For the CDR3, the DNA is TGTGCCAGCAGACGGGGGGCAAACTCCTACGAGCAGTACTTC. It yields the protein CASRRGANSYEQYF.

This clonotype occurred a few times. The V gene is TRBV5-1, the J gene TRBJ2-5, with a possible D match to TRBD2 (6 bases). Trimming removed 4 bases at V and 6 bases at J, with 16 bases between. CDR1 is SGHRS and CDR2 is YFSETQ in the germline V gene. CDR3 length: 14 residues. DNA of the CDR3: TGCGCCAGCAGCCCGGACGGGGGTTTGAAGACCCAGTACTTC. Translation gives CASSPDGGLKTQYF. Using reference TRBV5-1 and TRBJ2-5 for the parts outside the CDR3, the full variable domain is KAGVTQTPRYLIKTRGQQVTLSCSPISGHRSVSWYQQTPGQGLQFLFEYFSETQRNKGNFPGRFSGRQFSNSRSEMNVSTLELGDSALYLCASSPDGGLKTQYFGPGTRLLVL.

V and J are TRBV30 and TRBJ2-3; D possibly corresponds to TRBD2 (6 bases). Germline V gene data show CDR1 as GTSNPN and CDR2 as SVGIG (reference sequence). The CDR3 length is 15 residues. The germline V and J ends were trimmed by 5 bases and 2 bases, with 17 bases remaining between them. CDR3 bases: TGTGCCTGGTTTTCGGCGGGGACGTACACAGATACGCAGTATTTT. Its translation: CAWFSAGTYTDTQYF.

V and J are TRBV12-3 or TRBV12-4 and TRBJ1-5; D remains unclear. Trimming left V 6 bases short and J 2 bases short, with 17 bases between. The CDR3 runs to 16 residues. The DNA for the CDR3 is TGTGCCAGCAGACCACCCGCGGTTGGGGGCAATCAGCCCCAGCATTTT. It yields the protein CASRPPAVGGNQPQHF.

The chain joins TRBV29-1 to TRBJ2-3; maybe TRBD2 (7 bases). Germline assignment: CDR1 SQVTM and CDR2 ANQGSEA. The V end was cut by 1 base, the J end by 4 bases, with 9 bases between. The CDR3 spans 13 residues. The CDR3 DNA is TGCAGCGTTGAAGGGGGGGGGCCAGATACGCAGTATTTT. Protein sequence: CSVEGGGPDTQYF.

This clonotype has more than one count but fewer than ten. This sequence joins TRBV5-1 and TRBJ2-3, with TRBD1 matching 7 bases. Germline loops: CDR1 SGHRS, CDR2 YFSETQ. J gave up 2 bases and V 1 base, and 7 bases lay outside the gene matches. This CDR3 spans 16 amino acids. CDR3: CASSLSGDRYTDTQYF. The DNA for the CDR3 is TGCGCCAGCAGCTTGTCAGGGGACAGATACACAGATACGCAGTATTTT.

The gene calls are TRBV20-1 and TRBJ2-7; 10 bases fit TRBD1. TRBJ2-5 matches the DNA end more closely, so the J call is doubtful. Germline CDR1 and CDR2: DFQATT and SNEGSKA (reference sequence). This CDR3 is built from 15 residues. This CDR3 reads CSAGGQGTRKETQYF. The CDR3 coding sequence is TGCAGTGCAGGGGGACAGGGGACTCGGAAAGAGACCCAGTACTTC.

This chain links TRBV20-1 with TRBJ2-7, with TRBD2 matching 13 bases. CDR1 and CDR2 (germline): DFQATT, SNEGSKA (reference sequence). The CDR3 runs 19 residues. The trim removed 0 bases at V and 3 bases at J, leaving 14 bases unmatched. The CDR3 here is CSARDAGLAGALRGYEQYF. The DNA of the CDR3 is TGCAGTGCTAGAGATGCTGGACTAGCGGGAGCCCTCAGGGGCTACGAGCAGTACTTC.

The genes are TRBV5-1 and TRBJ2-1; 8 bases are a match to TRBD2. Germline V gene data show CDR1 as SGHRS and CDR2 as YFSETQ. V dropped 1 base and J dropped 6; count of bases not matched to a gene: 12. The CDR3 loop spans 17 amino acids. CDR3 sequence reads: CASSLLSGGLIGNEQFF. The CDR3 coding sequence is TGCGCCAGCAGCTTGTTGTCGGGGGGGCTGATCGGCAATGAGCAGTTCTTC.

Remarks on this clonotype: The junction and the germline gene differ at one end; a read error may be behind it. This chain connects TRBV20-1 to TRBJ2-3; D not resolved. The CDR3 has 13 residues. The germline V gene has CDR1 DFQATT and CDR2 SNEGSKA (reference sequence). For the CDR3, the DNA is TGCAGTGCCCCGTATCGGAACACAGAGACGCAGTATTTT. It codes for CSAPYRNTETQYF.

A single count supports this clonotype. The V call is TRBV6-6, the J call TRBJ2-7, with 8 positions matching TRBD1. This CDR3 has 14 residues. V was pared by 2 bases and J by 2 bases, with 2 bases of the junction left unmatched. Germline CDR1 reads MNHNY; CDR2 reads SVGAGI (reference sequence). The CDR3 loop is CASSYMTGAYEQYF. In nucleotides, the CDR3 is TGTGCCAGCAGTTACATGACAGGGGCCTACGAGCAGTACTTC.

The rearrangement joins TRBV12-3 or TRBV12-4 to TRBJ1-1; TRBD1 matches 8 bases. The CDR3 runs to 15 residues. J gave up 0 bases and V 5 bases, and 5 bases lay outside the gene matches. The CDR3 nucleotides read TGTGCCAGCAGTGGGACAGGTCCCGTGAACACTGAAGCTTTCTTT. It encodes CASSGTGPVNTEAFF.

This clonotype was detected only a few times. As DNA, the CDR3 is TGTGCCAGCAGCCTCTCAGGACAAAAGACGTACCAAGAGACCCAGTACTTC. Translation gives CASSLSGQKTYQETQYF. The V call is TRBV6-1, the J call TRBJ2-5; weak D call: TRBD1 (5 bases). Germline assignment: CDR1 MNHNS and CDR2 SASEGT. This CDR3 spans 17 amino acids. The V end was cut by 6 bases, the J end by 0 bases, with 20 bases between.

The chain has TRBV10-3 and TRBJ2-7; no clear D. From germline, CDR1 is ENHRY and CDR2 SYGVKD. Trimming cost V 0 bases and J 2 bases, with 2 bases left between them. The CDR3 is 12 residues long. The CDR3 nucleotides are TGTGCCATCAGTGAGTCTGCCTACGAGCAGTACTTC. It specifies CAISESAYEQYF.

A remark on this clonotype: At one boundary the junction diverges from the germline segment, which might be a read error. The chain has TRBV11-1 and TRBJ2-5; no clear D gene. This CDR3 comprises 12 residues. Per the germline V gene, CDR1 is SGHAT and CDR2 is FQDESV (reference sequence). Written as DNA, the CDR3 is TGTGCCGGCAGCGTTAACCAAGAGACCCAGTACTTC. Translation gives CAGSVNQETQYF.

The CDR3 sequence: CSAGGGGRADTQYF. The CDR3 nucleotides are TGCAGTGCTGGAGGAGGCGGGAGGGCGGATACGCAGTATTTT. The genes are TRBV20-1 and TRBJ2-3, with 9 bases aligning to TRBD2. Trimming at V came to 5 bases and at J to 6 bases, leaving 9 bases not matched to a gene. This CDR3 has 14 amino acids. CDR1 DFQATT and CDR2 SNEGSKA come from the germline V gene (reference sequence).

The V gene is TRBV27, the J gene TRBJ2-7; no firm D call. The CDR3 covers 15 residues. The germline CDR1 and CDR2 sequences are MNHEY and SMNVEV (reference sequence). V lost 2 bases to trimming and J lost 1 base, with 12 bases between them. The CDR3 reads CASSLRAQGSYEQYF. The CDR3 bases are TGTGCCAGCAGTTTAAGAGCCCAAGGGTCCTACGAGCAGTACTTC.

Of note for this clonotype: A single base separates this from a much larger clone, so it may be a read error. This chain links TRBV10-3 with TRBJ2-7; 8 bases are shared with TRBD1. Germline V gene data show CDR1 as ENHRY and CDR2 as SYGVKD. This CDR3 has 14 amino acids. V gave up 0 bases and J gave up 2 bases; unmatched junction bases: 0. DNA of the CDR3: TGTGCCATCAGTGAGTCGGGACAGGCCTACGAGCAGTACTTC. Its translation: CAISESGQAYEQYF.

This clonotype was seen only a few times. The chain is built from TRBV21-1 and TRBJ1-2. TRBV21-1 constitutes a pseudogene. The CDR3 loop spans 17 amino acids. CDR3 protein: CASSKVKPRQINYGYTF. The CDR3, as DNA: TGTGCCAGCAGCAAAGTGAAACCTCGCCAGATTAACTATGGCTACACCTTC.

This clonotype occurred once. V is TRBV20-1 and J is TRBJ1-2, with D perhaps TRBD1 (5 bases). Trimming took off 0 bases at V and 4 bases at J, with 21 bases between the two ends. Germline V gene lookup returns CDR1 DFQATT and CDR2 SNEGSKA (reference sequence). This CDR3 has 17 residues. The CDR3 nucleotides read TGCAGTGCTAGAGATTCAGGCAGGGAAGGGATCCTCTATGGCTACACCTTC. Protein sequence: CSARDSGREGILYGYTF.

This sequence joins TRBV2 and TRBJ2-1; D not certain. This CDR3 contains 11 residues. Germline CDR1 SNHLY, CDR2 FYNNEI. With 8 bases removed from V and 9 bases from J, the gap between germline ends came to 11 bases. The CDR3 loop reads CASLVLSEQFF. CDR3 DNA sequence: TGTGCCAGCTTGGTTTTAAGTGAGCAGTTCTTC.

In this sample, this clonotype turned up a few times. The chain is built from TRBV25-1 and TRBJ2-5; no clear D gene. V lost 5 bases and J 3 bases, leaving 13 bases between the germline ends. Germline V gives CDR1 MGHDK, CDR2 SYGVNS. The CDR3 totals 14 residues. CDR3 nucleotides: TGTGCCAGCAGTAGCTCTGGGGAAAAAGAGACCCAGTACTTC. This codes for CASSSSGEKETQYF.

V is TRBV14 and J is TRBJ1-3, with 9 bases aligning to TRBD1. V dropped 4 bases and J dropped 3; count of bases not matched to a gene: 4. Germline lookup yields CDR1 SGHDN and CDR2 FVKESK. CDR3 length equals 15 residues. The CDR3 DNA is TGTGCCAGCAGCCGGGGACAGGGCTTTGGAAACACCATATATTTT. Residues: CASSRGQGFGNTIYF.

This clonotype has more than one count but fewer than ten. The chain uses TRBV27 and TRBJ2-7; 7 positions match TRBD1. Germline V gene sequence: CDR1 MNHEY, CDR2 SMNVEV (reference sequence). Trimming took 5 bases from V and 0 from J; bases not matched to a gene: 7. The CDR3 length is 15 residues. For the CDR3, the DNA is TGTGCCAGCAGTCCCCAGGACAGGAGCTCCTACGAGCAGTACTTC. Its translation: CASSPQDRSSYEQYF.

Points on this clonotype: The junction departs from germline at one end; a sequencing error may be responsible. This chain uses TRBV10-3 with TRBJ1-2; 7 bases line up with TRBD1. The germline CDR1 and CDR2 sequences are ENHRY and SYGVKD. This CDR3 region has 13 residues. The CDR3 bases are TGTGCCATCGGTGAGGGGGCGCAATATGGCTACACCTTC. Translated, it gives CAIGEGAQYGYTF.

V usage is TRBV7-9 and J usage is TRBJ2-7; D assignment may be TRBD1 or TRBD2 (5 bases each). V lost 5 bases, J lost 6 bases, and 17 bases lay in between. The germline V gene has CDR1 SEHNR and CDR2 FQNEAQ (reference sequence). The CDR3 sequence is 14 residues long. The CDR3 DNA is TGTGCCAGCAGCCCCGTGCCGGGAAGGGGCGAGCAGTACTTC. It yields the protein CASSPVPGRGEQYF.